This record concerns one TCR beta chain sequence. Its cognate antigen is unknown. This sample was taken from a study of T cell responses to AZD1222 COVID-19 vaccine. Regarding the study as a whole: Donors in the cohort were predominantly white British and more often female, and clonal diversity was possibly underestimated. Spike-specific TCR repertoires showed rising breadth and depth after two AZD1222 doses. Among those given AZD1222, only 6 or 7 were seropositive at baseline.

Libraries were prepared by immunoSEQ multiplex PCR; TCRdb keeps only in-frame clonotypes and omits some of them. The table includes about 150,000 clones, more than 80% detected once. Pooled samples include second doses given at about 4 or 12 weeks. This CDR3 region has 13 residues. Trimming left V 1 base short and J 6 bases short, with 11 bases between. Germline loops: CDR1 SGHKS, CDR2 YYEKEE (reference sequence). The chain has TRBV5-5 and TRBJ2-7; D unclear. The sequence was collected from an adult who received the AZD1222 COVID-19 vaccine. Specimen: peripheral blood, collected 28 days after the second AZD1222 dose. CDR3 amino acids: CASSLIGSAEQYF. The CDR3, as DNA: TGTGCCAGCAGCTTGATTGGCTCGGCCGAGCAGTACTTC.